This T cell receptor beta chain originates from a study of tumor and adjacent non-tumor tissue in lung cancer. The overall study: The patients, around 11 men and 5 women, were about 31 to 80 with stage I to III disease.

TCRbeta libraries were built with three rounds of nested PCR, modified from ARM-PCR. TCRdb reanalysed the multiplex PCR reads using MiXCR and keeps one entry per CDR3 protein. The data hold roughly 200,000 distinct CDR3 sequences, with about 71% observed a single time. As to this clonotype: Antigen: not known. Mismatch with germline at one junction end may stem from a read error.

The template was RNA from unsorted bulk tissue. Germline loops: CDR1 SGHNT, CDR2 YYREEE (reference sequence). The CDR3 has 14 amino acids. The study's findings and limits: Tumor repertoires had a smaller top 100 clone share than normal lung.

This rearrangement joins TRBV5-4 to TRBJ2-3; 11 bases line up with TRBD1. This clonotype was sampled from a man aged 60 to 69 with non-small cell lung cancer. The sequenced material came from lung tumor tissue. DNA of the CDR3: TGTGCCAGCTGCTTGGACAGGGGGCGCGATACGCAGTATTTT. Amino acids: CASCLDRGRDTQYF.